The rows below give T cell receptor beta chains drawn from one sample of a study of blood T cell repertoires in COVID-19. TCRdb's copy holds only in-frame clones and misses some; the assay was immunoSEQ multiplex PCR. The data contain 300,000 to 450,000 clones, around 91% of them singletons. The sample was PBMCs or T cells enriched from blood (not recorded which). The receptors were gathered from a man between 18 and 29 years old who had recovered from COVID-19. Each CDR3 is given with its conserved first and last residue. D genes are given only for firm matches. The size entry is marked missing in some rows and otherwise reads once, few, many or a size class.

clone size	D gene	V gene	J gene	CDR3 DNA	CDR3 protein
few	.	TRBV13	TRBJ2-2	TGTGCCAGCAGCTTATACCAGGGCGGGGAGCTGTTTTTT	CASSLYQGGELFF
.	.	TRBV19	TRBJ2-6	TGTGCCAGTAATTCGGGCTCTGGGGCCAACGTCCTGACTTTC	CASNSGSGANVLTF
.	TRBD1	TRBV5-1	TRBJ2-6	TGCGCCAGTACCCCCCTGGGGACAGGCCCCTCTGGGGCCAACGTCCTGACTTTC	CASTPLGTGPSGANVLTF
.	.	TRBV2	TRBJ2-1	TGTGCCAGCCGGGCGGACAGCTCCTACAATGAGCAGTTCTTC	CASRADSSYNEQFF
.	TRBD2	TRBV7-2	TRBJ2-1	TGTGCCAGCAGCCTCGGGACTAGCGGGAGCGTGGAGCAGTTCTTC	CASSLGTSGSVEQFF
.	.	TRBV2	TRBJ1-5	TGTGCCAGCAGTGAAGGTATAGAGACTACTAGGAGAGATCGCAATCAGCCCCAGCATTTT	CASSEGIETTRRDRNQPQHF
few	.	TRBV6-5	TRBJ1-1	TGTGCCAGCAGTTACCAACGACAGCATTCAACCGAAGCTTTCTTT	CASSYQRQHSTEAFF
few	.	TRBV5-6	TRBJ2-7	TGTGCCAGCAGCTTGGGGCAGGTCTACGAGCAGTACTTC	CASSLGQVYEQYF
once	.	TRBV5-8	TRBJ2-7	TGTGCCAGCAGCTCCGAAACGGGCGAGCAGTACTTC	CASSSETGEQYF
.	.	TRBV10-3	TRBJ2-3	TGTGCCATCAGTGATAGGACACCCACAGATACGCAGTATTTT	CAISDRTPTDTQYF
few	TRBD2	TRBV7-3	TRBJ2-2	TGTGCCAGCAGCCCCCGCGGACTAGCGGGAGGGCCCGACACCGGGGAGCTGTTTTTT	CASSPRGLAGGPDTGELFF
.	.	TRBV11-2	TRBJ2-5	TGTGCCAGCAGCTTGCTGCCGGACCAAGAGACCCAGTACTTC	CASSLLPDQETQYF
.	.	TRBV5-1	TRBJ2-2	TGCGCCAGCGCCGACATTACCGGGGAGCTGTTTTTT	CASADITGELFF
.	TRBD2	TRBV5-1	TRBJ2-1	TGCGCCAGCAGCAAATTAGCGGGAAGAGCCAATGAGCAGTTCTTC	CASSKLAGRANEQFF
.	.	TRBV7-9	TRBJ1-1	TGTGCCAGCAGCCACCCAAACCAGATAATGAACACTGAAGCTTTCTTT	CASSHPNQIMNTEAFF
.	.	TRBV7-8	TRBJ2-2	TGTGCCAGCAGCTTAAGGGGATTAGCGAACACCGGGGAGCTGTTTTTT	CASSLRGLANTGELFF
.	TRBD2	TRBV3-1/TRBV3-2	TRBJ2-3	TGTGCCAGCAGCCATATCCAGCGGGGGACCGATACGCAGTATTTT	CASSHIQRGTDTQYF
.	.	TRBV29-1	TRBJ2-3	TGCAGCGTGGCGACAGGTACAGATACGCAGTATTTT	CSVATGTDTQYF
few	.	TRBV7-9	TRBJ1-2	TGTGCCAGCAGCTTAGGGGCGGGGCAGGACTATGGCTACACCTTC	CASSLGAGQDYGYTF
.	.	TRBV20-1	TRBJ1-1	TGCAGTGCTAGGGCCATAGAAGCTTTCTTT	CSARAIEAFF
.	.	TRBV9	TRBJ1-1	TGTGCCAGCAGCGCCCGTCCTAAGTCAGGGTGGGAAAGAGGAGCTTTCTTT	CASSARPKSGWERGAFF
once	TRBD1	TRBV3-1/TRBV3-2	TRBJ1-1	TGTGCCAGCAGCTTAGGGGGCGCGGTCGGAGCTTTCTTT	CASSLGGAVGAFF
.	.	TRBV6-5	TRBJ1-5	TGTGCCAGCACCCCTGAGGGTTTTCAGCCCCAGCATTTT	CASTPEGFQPQHF
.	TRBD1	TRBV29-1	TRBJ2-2	TGCATCTGCCGGGACAGAGACACCGGGGAGCTGTTTTTT	CICRDRDTGELFF
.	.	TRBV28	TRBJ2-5	TGTGCCACCGGGGCCTTAGGGGGAGAGACCCAGTACTTC	CATGALGGETQYF
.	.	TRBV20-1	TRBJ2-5	TGCAGTGCTAGAGATCTTCCCCTCCCGTACTTC	CSARDLPLPYF
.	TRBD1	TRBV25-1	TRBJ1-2	TGTGCCAGCCGAGCGACGGGACAGGGGGACGGCTACACCTTC	CASRATGQGDGYTF
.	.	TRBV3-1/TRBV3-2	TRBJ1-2	TGTGCCAGCAAATCAGGGAACTATGGCTACACCTTC	CASKSGNYGYTF
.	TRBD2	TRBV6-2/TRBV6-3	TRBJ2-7	TGTGCCAGCAGTTCACGACTAGCTCCCTACGAGCAGTACTTC	CASSSRLAPYEQYF
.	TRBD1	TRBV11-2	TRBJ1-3	TGTGCCAGCAGCTTGAACAGGGGGCTCTCTGGAAACACCATATATTTT	CASSLNRGLSGNTIYF
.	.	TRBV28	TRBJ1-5	TGTGCCAGCAGTTTCGGCAGGGCGCATCAGCCCCAGCATTTT	CASSFGRAHQPQHF
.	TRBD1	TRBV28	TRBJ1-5	TGTGCCAGCAGCCTAGGACAGGGTTACCGTCAGCCCCAGCATTTT	CASSLGQGYRQPQHF
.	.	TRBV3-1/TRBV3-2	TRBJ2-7	TGTGCCAGCAGCCAAGGGCACACCCTCTACGAGCAGTACTTC	CASSQGHTLYEQYF
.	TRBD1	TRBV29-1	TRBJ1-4	TGCAGCGTTGCGGGACAGTTTAATGAAAAACTGTTTTTT	CSVAGQFNEKLFF
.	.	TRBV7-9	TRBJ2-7	TGTGCCAGCAGCTTCACTAGCGAGCAGTACTTC	CASSFTSEQYF
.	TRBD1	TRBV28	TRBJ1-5	TGTGCCAGCAGTTTATTGGGGGGACAGCCCAATCAGCCCCAGCATTTT	CASSLLGGQPNQPQHF
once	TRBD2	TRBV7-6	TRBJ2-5	TGTGCCAGCAGCTTCTCCGGACTAGCGGGGCAAGAGACCCAGTACTTC	CASSFSGLAGQETQYF
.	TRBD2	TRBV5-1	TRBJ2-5	TGCGCCAGCAGCTCTGGAAGCGGGGGGGCCTTGGAGACCCAGTACTTC	CASSSGSGGALETQYF
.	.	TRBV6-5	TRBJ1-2	TGTGCCAGCAGTTACTCTTTACAGGGACGCTATGGCTACACCTTC	CASSYSLQGRYGYTF
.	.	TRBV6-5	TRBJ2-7	TGTGCCAGCAGGAGACAGGCTTACACCTACGAGCAGTACTTC	CASRRQAYTYEQYF
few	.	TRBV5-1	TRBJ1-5	TGCGCCAGCAGCTTGGATGCAGTCAATCAGCCCCAGCATTTT	CASSLDAVNQPQHF
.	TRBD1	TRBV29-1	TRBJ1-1	TGCAGCTTTTACAGGGGGCAGGAGGCTTTCTTT	CSFYRGQEAFF
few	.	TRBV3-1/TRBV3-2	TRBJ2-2	TGTGCCAGCACCCACTGGGGGGGCGCGGGCACCGGGGAGCTGTTTTTT	CASTHWGGAGTGELFF
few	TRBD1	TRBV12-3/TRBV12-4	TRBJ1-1	TGTGCCAGCAGCACGACAGGGGCTGAAGCTTTCTTT	CASSTTGAEAFF
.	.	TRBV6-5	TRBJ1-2	TGTGCCACGAAACCGATCGGGACACTTAATGGCTACACCTTC	CATKPIGTLNGYTF